A single sample gave rise to the 27 T cell receptor beta chains below, sequenced in a study of blood T cell repertoires in COVID-19. The protocol was immunoSEQ multiplex PCR, while the TCRdb copy is restricted to in-frame clones and leaves out a portion. Of under 300,000 clones detected, about 88% appear once; the ten largest clones hold around 3%. Sequencing was carried out using PBMCs or T cells enriched from blood (not recorded which). The source of these receptors is a woman aged 45-65 years who had recovered from COVID-19.

This chain joins TRBV9 and TRBJ2-1; 14 bases match TRBD2. The CDR3 contains 17 residues. The V gene's germline CDR1 is SGDLS and CDR2 YYNGEE. V was clipped by 4 bases and J by 2 bases; unmatched bases: 5. The DNA for the CDR3 is TGTGCCAGCAGCCCCCGACTAGCGGGAGGGCCCTACAATGAGCAGTTCTTC. As protein: CASSPRLAGGPYNEQFF.

This rearrangement joins TRBV4-2 to TRBJ1-2; tentative D call: TRBD1 (5 bases). The V gene's germline CDR1 is LGHNA and CDR2 YNFKEQ. The CDR3 length is 16 residues. Trimming stripped 0 bases from V and 0 bases from J, with 11 bases between. The DNA of the CDR3 is TGTGCCAGCAGCCAAGAAGGCGGGACTGCTAACTATGGCTACACCTTC. Translating gives CASSQEGGTANYGYTF.

The J gene is TRBJ2-5, the V gene TRBV24-1, with D perhaps TRBD1 (5 bases). CDR3 length: 14 residues. Germline lookup yields CDR1 KGHDR and CDR2 SFDVKD. Trimming cost V 4 bases and J 5 bases, with 13 bases left between them. The CDR3 nucleotides are TGTGCCACCAGTGAGCACAGGAGTTCGGAGACCCAGTACTTC. Translation: CATSEHRSSETQYF.

J is TRBJ2-7 and V is TRBV2, with 12 bases that match TRBD2. Germline V gene lookup returns CDR1 SNHLY and CDR2 FYNNEI. Losses at the gene ends were 1 base for V and 6 bases for J; bases not matched to a gene: 4. The CDR3 contains 15 residues. The CDR3 DNA follows: TGTGCCAGCAGTGAAGGGACTAGCGGGAAGACCGAGCAGTACTTC. The encoded protein is CASSEGTSGKTEQYF.

About this clone: The identical CDR3 is also encoded by other nucleotide sequences in the sample. The V and J genes are TRBV28 and TRBJ1-1; no clear D gene. The CDR3 is made up of 12 amino acids. CDR1 and CDR2 (germline): MDHEN, SYDVKM. Trimming left V 3 bases short and J 5 bases short, with 7 bases between. The CDR3 DNA follows: TGTGCCAGCAGTTTGCTCGGGACTGAAGCTTTCTTT. It specifies CASSLLGTEAFF.

This sequence joins TRBV19 and TRBJ1-5, with unresolved D. Germline loops: CDR1 LNHDA, CDR2 SQIVND (reference sequence). The CDR3 consists of 15 residues. V was shortened by 3 bases and J by 0 bases, with 9 bases between the two germline ends. The CDR3 reads CASSISSYSNQPQHF. In DNA, the CDR3 is TGTGCCAGTAGTATTTCCAGTTATAGCAATCAGCCCCAGCATTTT. Full variable domain (outside the CDR3, taken from reference TRBV19 and TRBJ1-5): DGGITQSPKYLFRKEGQNVTLSCEQNLNHDAMYWYRQDPGQGLRLIYYSQIVNDFQKGDIAEGYSVSREKKESFPLTVTSAQKNPTAFYLCASSISSYSNQPQHFGDGTRLSIL.

The chain couples TRBV28 to TRBJ2-1; TRBD2 is a possible D gene (6 bases). The V gene lost 3 bases and the J gene lost 8 bases, with 17 bases spanning the gap. The CDR3 extends over 15 amino acids. CDR1 and CDR2 (germline): MDHEN, SYDVKM. CDR3 coding DNA: TGTGCCAGCAGTTTTTTATCGGGAGTCGCGGATGAGCAGTTCTTC. Translation: CASSFLSGVADEQFF.

V is TRBV28 and J is TRBJ1-5; 10 bases align to TRBD1. Per the germline V gene, CDR1 is MDHEN and CDR2 is SYDVKM. The CDR3 loop spans 15 amino acids. The trim removed 5 bases at V and 6 bases at J, leaving 7 bases unmatched. For the CDR3, the DNA is TGTGCCAGCAGTCACGGGGACAGGGGCGGTCAGCCCCAGCATTTT. It encodes CASSHGDRGGQPQHF.

This chain connects TRBV4-3 to TRBJ1-4; TRBD1 agrees at 8 bases. Germline loops: CDR1 LGHNA, CDR2 YSLEER. The CDR3 has 16 amino acids. The V and J ends lost 2 bases and 4 bases, in that order; junction bases with no gene match: 6. CDR3 bases: TGCGCCAGCAGCCAACAACAGGGGGTGGGTAATGAAAAACTGTTTTTT. Its protein is CASSQQQGVGNEKLFF.

The chain employs TRBV18 and TRBJ2-3, with a weak D call TRBD1 (6 bases). Looked up from germline, CDR1 is KGHSH and CDR2 is LQKENI. Trimming took 0 bases from V and 3 from J, leaving 10 bases between them. There are 15 residues in the CDR3. The CDR3 coding sequence is TGTGCCAGCTCACCACCTGGGGGCACGACAGATACGCAGTATTTT. Amino acid sequence: CASSPPGGTTDTQYF.

This chain joins TRBV6-6 and TRBJ2-4, with TRBD2 matching over 15 bases. CDR3 length equals 18 residues. Germline CDR1 MNHNY, CDR2 SVGAGI (reference sequence). V trimming: 5 bases; J trimming: 7 bases; junction bases outside the gene matches: 12. As DNA, the CDR3 is TGTGCCAGCAGTCGCGGACTAGCGGGAGGGTCAAGAGATAACATTCAGTACTTC. Its protein product is CASSRGLAGGSRDNIQYF.

This chain links TRBV6-6 with TRBJ2-2; D ambiguous. The CDR3 runs 15 residues. Germline values: CDR1 MNHNY, CDR2 SVGAGI (reference sequence). V was cut by 5 bases and J by 0 bases, with 10 bases left in between. The CDR3 spells CASSLASANTGELFF. CDR3 nucleotides: TGTGCCAGCAGTCTCGCGTCTGCGAACACCGGGGAGCTGTTTTTT.

This chain joins TRBV29-1 and TRBJ2-3, with D maybe TRBD2 (6 bases). The V gene's germline CDR1 is SQVTM and CDR2 ANQGSEA. The CDR3 length is 12 residues. V lost 8 bases to trimming and J lost 0 bases, with 9 bases between them. CDR3 sequence reads: CSISGSTDTQYF. DNA of the CDR3: TGCAGCATCAGCGGGAGCACAGATACGCAGTATTTT.

V is TRBV7-3 and J is TRBJ1-5, with TRBD1 matching 7 bases. The CDR3 is 17 amino acids. Trimming took 2 bases from V and 2 from J; bases not matched to a gene: 9. Germline CDR1 is SGHTA and CDR2 is FQGTGA. The CDR3: CASSLPRDRWGNQPQHF. The CDR3 DNA reads TGTGCCAGCAGCTTACCCCGGGACAGATGGGGCAATCAGCCCCAGCATTTT.

The V call is TRBV6-5, the J call TRBJ1-2; 7 positions agree with TRBD1. This CDR3 spans 14 amino acids. V gave up 2 bases and J gave up 7 bases; unmatched junction bases: 7. The germline V gene has CDR1 MNHEY and CDR2 SVGAGI. CDR3 loop: CASSYPGGIGGYTF. DNA for the CDR3: TGTGCCAGCAGTTACCCAGGGGGGATTGGTGGCTACACCTTC.

V gene TRBV27 combines with J gene TRBJ2-7, with 7 bases identical to TRBD2. This CDR3 contains 16 residues. Germline lookup yields CDR1 MNHEY and CDR2 SMNVEV (reference sequence). After removal of 3 bases from V and 3 bases from J, the junction contained 11 bases not matched to a gene. DNA of the CDR3: TGTGCCAGCAGTTTGTTGTGGGAGGGAGGTCGCTACGAGCAGTACTTC. Amino acid sequence: CASSLLWEGGRYEQYF.

The genes are TRBV3-1 (or the pseudogene TRBV3-2) and TRBJ2-7; D is possibly TRBD1 (6 bases). Germline V gene sequence: CDR1 LGHDT, CDR2 YNNKEL (reference sequence). Between the trimmed V and J ends, which lost 1 base and 6 bases, there was a span of 10 bases. The CDR3 loop spans 13 amino acids. CDR3 nucleotides: TGTGCCAGCAGCCAAGCACAGGGCGGCGAGCAGTACTTC. Its translation is CASSQAQGGEQYF.

The rearrangement uses TRBV6-1 and TRBJ1-1; D unresolved. This CDR3 is 15 amino acids long. CDR1 is MNHNS and CDR2 is SASEGT in the germline V gene. Deletions cut 2 bases from V and 0 bases from J, with 10 bases between. CDR3 nucleotides: TGTGCCAGCAGTGAAAAGAGTGTCATGAACACTGAAGCTTTCTTT. It encodes CASSEKSVMNTEAFF.

The chain couples TRBV5-1 to TRBJ2-2, with 10 nucleotides matching TRBD2. Germline-derived CDR1 and CDR2 are SGHRS and YFSETQ. The CDR3 sequence is 16 residues long. Trimming removed 2 bases from V and 1 base from J; junction bases left unmatched: 2. CDR3 in amino acids: CASSFRTSGNTGELFF. CDR3 nucleotides: TGCGCCAGCAGCTTTCGGACTAGCGGGAACACCGGGGAGCTGTTTTTT.

This sequence joins TRBV27 and TRBJ1-5; perhaps TRBD1 as D (6 bases). Trimming removed 1 base at V and 4 bases at J, with 11 bases between. Germline assignment: CDR1 MNHEY and CDR2 SMNVEV (reference sequence). This CDR3 is built from 15 residues. CDR3 sequence: CASSLWGQINQPQHF. Written as DNA, the CDR3 is TGTGCCAGCAGTTTATGGGGGCAGATAAATCAGCCCCAGCATTTT.

The genes are TRBV5-4 and TRBJ2-5, with D perhaps matching TRBD1 (6 bases). Germline loops: CDR1 SGHNT, CDR2 YYREEE (reference sequence). V lost 1 base and J lost 0, with 7 bases in between. This CDR3 spans 14 amino acids. As DNA, the CDR3 is TGTGCCAGCAGCTTGCAGGGGTACCAAGAGACCCAGTACTTC. It specifies CASSLQGYQETQYF.

The chain is built from TRBV10-2 and TRBJ2-3, with 12 bases aligning to TRBD2. Looked up from germline, CDR1 is WSHSY and CDR2 is SAAADI. V was pared by 8 bases and J by 6 bases, with 9 bases of the junction left unmatched. The CDR3 loop spans 15 amino acids. CDR3 sequence (DNA): TGCGCCAGCGCTGGACTAGCGGGGTCCGGTGATACGCAGTATTTT. Protein sequence: CASAGLAGSGDTQYF.

The J gene is TRBJ1-1, the V gene TRBV4-3; tentative D call: TRBD1 (5 bases). V shed 4 bases and J shed 7 bases, with 7 bases lying between them. The CDR3 is 11 amino acids. Germline V gene lookup returns CDR1 LGHNA and CDR2 YSLEER. DNA of the CDR3: TGCGCCAGCAGCCGCGGGGGTGAAGCTTTCTTT. Translated, it gives CASSRGGEAFF.

CDR3 in DNA: TGCAGCGTCGCTGTAGACCGGCTAGGGGACACCATATATTTT. Residues: CSVAVDRLGDTIYF. This chain links TRBV29-1 with TRBJ1-3, with a tentative D call TRBD1 (5 bases). The length of the CDR3 is 14 residues. Trimming cost V 6 bases and J 8 bases, with 20 bases left between them. In germline, CDR1 is SQVTM, CDR2 ANQGSEA.

This chain uses TRBV5-4 with TRBJ2-1; 9 positions match TRBD2. This CDR3 has 14 residues. Germline loops: CDR1 SGHNT, CDR2 YYREEE (reference sequence). V gave up 0 bases and J gave up 7 bases; unmatched junction bases: 2. CDR3 bases: TGTGCCAGCAGCTTGGCTAGCGGGAAGAATGAGCAGTTCTTC. This encodes CASSLASGKNEQFF.

The V call is TRBV11-2, the J call TRBJ1-1; D possibly corresponds to TRBD1 (6 bases). CDR1 and CDR2 from the germline V gene are SGHAT and FQNNGV. Trimming stripped 3 bases from V and 1 base from J, with 9 bases between. The CDR3 is 14 amino acids. The CDR3 bases are TGTGCCAGCAGCTTTTCGACAGGGAACACTGAAGCTTTCTTT. This gives the protein CASSFSTGNTEAFF.

The chain joins TRBV7-9 to TRBJ1-2; weak D call: TRBD1 (5 bases). CDR3 length equals 16 residues. The germline gives CDR1 SEHNR, CDR2 FQNEAQ (reference sequence). Trimming removed 6 bases at V and 2 bases at J, with 19 bases between. CDR3 sequence: CASSHIDSRQNYGYTF. CDR3 nucleotide sequence: TGTGCCAGCAGTCATATAGACAGCAGACAGAACTATGGCTACACCTTC.